Each of the 25 T cell receptor beta chains below was sequenced from the same sample in a study of shared clonotypes between healthy human individuals. Measured with immunoSEQ multiplex PCR; TCRdb has only the in-frame clones, and not every one. The sample lists hundreds of thousands of clones, roughly 70% seen once, with approximately 1.8% in the top ten. Sample: memory CD4+ T cells sorted from blood. Subset of the sample: CD45RA-negative fraction. These receptors were taken from a woman in her twenties or thirties in good health.

The chain uses TRBV7-9 and TRBJ1-2, with TRBD1 matching over 11 bases. This CDR3 is built from 17 residues. Germline trimming cut 1 base from V and 1 base from J; bases unmatched to any gene: 5. Germline V gene sequence: CDR1 SEHNR, CDR2 FQNEAQ (reference sequence). CDR3 protein: CASSLGTGGGFNYGYTF. The DNA for the CDR3 is TGTGCCAGCAGCTTAGGGACAGGGGGCGGTTTTAACTATGGCTACACCTTC.

The sample holds one count of this clone. The chain couples TRBV9 to TRBJ2-3; 9 bases align to TRBD2. V lost 0 bases, J lost 5 bases, and 13 bases stayed unmatched. The germline gives CDR1 SGDLS, CDR2 YYNGEE. The CDR3 has 18 residues. CDR3 loop: CASSVGVAGVLGGDTQYF. DNA of the CDR3: TGTGCCAGCAGCGTAGGGGTAGCGGGAGTCCTAGGGGGAGATACGCAGTATTTT.

This chain links TRBV30 with TRBJ2-5, with a tentative D call TRBD2 (5 bases). V lost 1 base to trimming and J lost 4 bases, with 10 bases between them. CDR1 and CDR2 from the germline V gene are GTSNPN and SVGIG (reference sequence). CDR3 length equals 13 residues. As DNA, the CDR3 is TGTGCCTGGAGTGAGGGCGGGCCAGAGACCCAGTACTTC. Translating gives CAWSEGGPETQYF.

In its sample, this clone was seen many times. V is TRBV7-2 and J is TRBJ2-7, with a weak D call TRBD2 (7 bases). CDR1 and CDR2 (germline): SGHTA, FQGNSA. The CDR3 is 14 residues long. Trimming left V 1 base short and J 2 bases short, with 9 bases between. This CDR3 reads CASSLEGGPYEQYF. CDR3 bases: TGTGCCAGCAGCTTAGAGGGGGGGCCCTACGAGCAGTACTTC.

For this clone: The sample holds other DNA sequences that translate to the same CDR3. The V and J genes are TRBV19 and TRBJ2-5; TRBD2 is a possible D gene (5 bases). Germline assignment: CDR1 LNHDA and CDR2 SQIVND (reference sequence). The length of the CDR3 is 14 residues. V was clipped by 6 bases and J by 0 bases, with 11 bases between them. CDR3 bases: TGTGCCAGTAGCCCCCGGGGATACCAAGAGACCCAGTACTTC. It encodes CASSPRGYQETQYF.

The CDR3 sequence is CSVQRTTIYNEQFF. In nucleotides, the CDR3 is TGCAGCGTACAGCGGACTACCATTTACAATGAGCAGTTCTTC. This chain uses TRBV29-1 with TRBJ2-1; D perhaps matches TRBD2 (6 bases). The CDR3 contains 14 residues. Germline CDR1 reads SQVTM; CDR2 reads ANQGSEA. V was shortened by 6 bases and J by 4 bases, with 16 bases between the two germline ends.

This clone came up once. V usage is TRBV28 and J usage is TRBJ1-5, with a possible D match to TRBD1 (5 bases). The germline gives CDR1 MDHEN, CDR2 SYDVKM. V was cut by 6 bases and J by 9 bases, with 18 bases left in between. The CDR3 is 14 amino acids. The CDR3 DNA reads as TGTGCCAGCAGGGGGCCCACAGGTCCTTGGCCCCAGCATTTT. Translation gives CASRGPTGPWPQHF. Full variable domain (outside the CDR3, taken from reference TRBV28 and TRBJ1-5): DVKVTQSSRYLVKRTGEKVFLECVQDMDHENMFWYRQDPGLGLRLIYFSYDVKMKEKGDIPEGYSVSREKKERFSLILESASTNQTSMYLCASRGPTGPWPQHFGDGTRLSIL.

This chain uses TRBV7-9 with TRBJ1-1; D not certain. The V and J ends lost 0 bases and 2 bases respectively, with 7 bases between them. The CDR3 extends over 14 amino acids. Germline assignment: CDR1 SEHNR and CDR2 FQNEAQ (reference sequence). The CDR3 DNA follows: TGTGCCAGCAGCTTAGCAACACAAAACACTGAAGCTTTCTTT. Protein: CASSLATQNTEAFF.

As DNA, the CDR3 is TGTGCCAGCACGCGGGACAGGGGGCCCCAAGAGACCCAGTACTTC. Its translation is CASTRDRGPQETQYF. V usage is TRBV7-9 and J usage is TRBJ2-5; 12 bases line up with TRBD1. The germline CDR1 and CDR2 sequences are SEHNR and FQNEAQ (reference sequence). The CDR3 runs 15 residues. V trimming: 7 bases; J trimming: 1 base; junction bases outside the gene matches: 4.

The chain uses TRBV6-6 and TRBJ1-1; TRBD1 is a possible D gene (5 bases). V was shortened by 6 bases and J by 5 bases, with 16 bases between the two germline ends. Looked up from germline, CDR1 is MNHNY and CDR2 is SVGAGI (reference sequence). The CDR3 covers 14 residues. The CDR3 reads CASSLGQINTEAFF. DNA of the CDR3: TGTGCCAGCAGCCTAGGACAAATTAATACTGAAGCTTTCTTT.

This clone was counted once. This chain connects TRBV9 to TRBJ2-7, with D perhaps TRBD1 or TRBD2 (5 bases each). Trimming pared 6 bases from V and 2 bases from J, leaving 24 bases between. Germline V lookup: CDR1 SGDLS, CDR2 YYNGEE. CDR3 length: 17 amino acids. The CDR3 here is CASTTLEPGRQTYEQYF. The CDR3, as DNA: TGTGCCAGCACCACACTGGAACCGGGACGGCAAACCTACGAGCAGTACTTC.

This rearrangement joins TRBV14 to TRBJ2-7; 7 nucleotides agree with TRBD1. With 4 bases clipped from V and 5 bases from J, the junction kept 14 bases outside the gene matches. There are 16 residues in the CDR3. The germline gives CDR1 SGHDN, CDR2 FVKESK. The CDR3 DNA reads as TGTGCCAGCAGCCGACTCACGACAGGGTCGTCTAACGAGCAGTACTTC. This encodes CASSRLTTGSSNEQYF. The variable domain in full, completed from reference TRBV14 and TRBJ2-7, reads EAGVTQFPSHSVIEKGQTVTLRCDPISGHDNLYWYRRVMGKEIKFLLHFVKESKQDESGMPNNRFLAERTGGTYSTLKVQPAELEDSGVYFCASSRLTTGSSNEQYFGPGTRLTVT.

This clone was seen ten or more times. CDR3 sequence: CASSEGGLILDDTQYF. The CDR3 DNA is TGTGCCAGCAGTGAAGGAGGACTCATACTAGATGATACGCAGTATTTT. The chain is built from TRBV6-1 and TRBJ2-3; possible D gene TRBD2, 5 bases. This CDR3 comprises 16 residues. V was cut by 1 base and J by 6 bases, with 17 bases left in between. Germline CDR1 reads MNHNS; CDR2 reads SASEGT.

For this clone: Being one base from a much bigger clone, this may be a read error. The chain has TRBV5-1 and TRBJ1-1; 12 bases match TRBD1. Germline values: CDR1 SGHRS, CDR2 YFSETQ. The CDR3 spans 14 residues. The CDR3 loop reads CASSPGTGGTKAFF. The CDR3 DNA follows: TGCGCCAGCAGCCCAGGGACAGGGGGCACTAAAGCTTTCTTT.

This CDR3 is CASSLSPGAGSGYTF. The DNA for the CDR3 is TGTGCCAGCAGCTTAAGCCCGGGGGCGGGTTCTGGCTACACCTTC. The chain has TRBV7-3 and TRBJ1-2; TRBD1 might be the D (6 bases). The CDR3 contains 15 residues. V was shortened by 1 base and J by 7 bases, with 16 bases between the two germline ends. From germline, CDR1 is SGHTA and CDR2 FQGTGA.

This chain connects TRBV19 to TRBJ2-7; 9 bases match TRBD1. Germline V gene sequence: CDR1 LNHDA, CDR2 SQIVND (reference sequence). The CDR3 loop spans 14 amino acids. Trimming cost V 5 bases and J 6 bases; bases outside gene matches: 8. CDR3 nucleotides: TGTGCCAGTAGTTTATGGACAGGGGCCGGCGAGCAGTACTTC. Translated, it gives CASSLWTGAGEQYF.

This chain connects TRBV2 to TRBJ1-1; maybe TRBD1 (5 bases). This CDR3 has 16 residues. Trimming took off 7 bases at V and 3 bases at J, with 21 bases between the two ends. Looked up from germline, CDR1 is SNHLY and CDR2 is FYNNEI. This CDR3 is CASTGPEGPKDTEAFF. The CDR3 DNA follows: TGTGCCAGCACAGGGCCCGAAGGACCGAAGGACACTGAAGCTTTCTTT.

The J gene is TRBJ2-7, the V gene TRBV7-9; 10 bases match TRBD2. This CDR3 has 13 amino acids. Germline CDR1 is SEHNR and CDR2 is FQNEAQ (reference sequence). V lost 2 bases to trimming and J lost 6 bases; unmatched junction nucleotides: 1. Written as DNA, the CDR3 is TGTGCCAGCAGCTTAAGCGGGAGGGCCGAGCAGTACTTC. It specifies CASSLSGRAEQYF.

The chain employs TRBV29-1 and TRBJ2-1; TRBD2 aligns across 10 bases. The germline V gene has CDR1 SQVTM and CDR2 ANQGSEA. The CDR3 has 13 residues. V shed 4 bases and J 9 bases; nucleotides not matched to a gene: 6. The CDR3 protein is CSVASSGSREQFF. CDR3 bases: TGCAGCGTTGCATCTAGCGGGAGTCGTGAGCAGTTCTTC.

This clone was recorded a few times. The chain combines TRBV7-8 with TRBJ2-3; 11 bases are shared with TRBD2. V lost 4 bases to trimming and J lost 6 bases; unmatched junction nucleotides: 9. The CDR3 is made up of 16 amino acids. Germline V CDR1 and CDR2: SGHVS, FQNEAQ. The CDR3 loop reads CASSSMTSGAGDTQYF. CDR3 DNA: TGTGCCAGCAGCTCGATGACTAGCGGGGCTGGGGATACGCAGTATTTT.

This chain uses TRBV11-3 with TRBJ2-3; 7 bases fit TRBD1. V trimming: 6 bases; J trimming: 2 bases; junction bases outside the gene matches: 8. CDR1 and CDR2 from the germline V gene are SGHNT and YENEEA. The length of the CDR3 is 15 residues. This chain's CDR3 is CASSAGTDDTDTQYF. DNA for the CDR3: TGTGCCAGCAGTGCAGGGACAGACGACACAGATACGCAGTATTTT.

The chain links TRBV4-1 to TRBJ2-7; 8 bases align to TRBD1. The germline CDR1 and CDR2 sequences are MGHRA and YSYEKL. V was pared by 5 bases and J by 2 bases, with 8 bases of the junction left unmatched. The CDR3 spans 15 residues. CDR3 sequence reads: CASSSLGQAPYEQYF. Written as DNA, the CDR3 is TGCGCCAGCAGCTCATTGGGACAGGCGCCCTACGAGCAGTACTTC.

This chain connects TRBV28 to TRBJ1-4, with a possible D match to TRBD1 (5 bases). This CDR3 is built from 15 residues. V was shortened by 8 bases and J by 8 bases, with 21 bases between the two germline ends. The germline V gene encodes CDR1 MDHEN and CDR2 SYDVKM. The CDR3, as DNA: TGTGCCAGCTATAAAGGCGGCGCCGGGGGAGAAAAACTGTTTTTT. Its translation: CASYKGGAGGEKLFF.

The genes are TRBV25-1 and TRBJ1-4; the D gene is possibly TRBD1 (6 bases). Trimming cost V 4 bases and J 0 bases, with 9 bases left between them. The CDR3 runs to 15 residues. Germline CDR1 MGHDK, CDR2 SYGVNS. As DNA, the CDR3 is TGTGCCAGCAGTGCAAAGGGGGCAACTAATGAAAAACTGTTTTTT. Translating it yields CASSAKGATNEKLFF.

The chain has TRBV7-2 and TRBJ2-5; 13 bases line up with TRBD2. V gave up 2 bases and J gave up 5 bases; unmatched junction bases: 11. This CDR3 is built from 18 residues. CDR1 SGHTA and CDR2 FQGNSA come from the germline V gene. CDR3 nucleotides: TGTGCCAGCAGCTTAACCAGACTAGCGGGAGGAGTTGGGGAGACCCAGTACTTC. This gives the protein CASSLTRLAGGVGETQYF.